This is a list of T cell receptor beta chains from one sample in a study of blood T cell repertoires in COVID-19. Only in-frame clones appear in the TCRdb table, and some are missing; sequencing was by immunoSEQ multiplex PCR. In the table there are about 80,000 clones, about 79% of which are singletons. The sequenced sample was peripheral blood. These receptors came from a human donor in a cohort sampled during active COVID-19. CDR3s include the opening cysteine and the closing phenylalanine or tryptophan. Fields, in order: V gene, clone size, J gene, D gene, CDR3 protein, CDR3 DNA. The D gene is left open where the match is weak. For some rows the clone size is stated as once, few or many, or as a class when expanded; others skip it.

TRBV5-1	NA	TRBJ1-1	NA	CASSDVGGTREAFF	TGCGCCAGCAGCGATGTGGGGGGGACACGAGAAGCTTTCTTT
TRBV28	NA	TRBJ1-4	TRBD1	CASQMTGRATNEKLFF	TGTGCCAGCCAGATGACAGGGAGAGCAACTAATGAAAAACTGTTTTTT
TRBV19	few	TRBJ1-1	NA	CASSGTLNTEAFF	TGTGCCAGTTCCGGGACTCTGAACACTGAAGCTTTCTTT
TRBV6-5	NA	TRBJ2-4	NA	CASNDSQNIQYF	TGTGCCAGCAACGACAGCCAAAACATTCAGTACTTC
TRBV19	NA	TRBJ1-2	NA	CASSIDSWAGPEGYGYTF	TGTGCCAGTAGTATAGACAGTTGGGCAGGCCCTGAAGGCTATGGCTACACCTTC
TRBV5-1	NA	TRBJ1-5	NA	CASSLGSELEASGYSNQPQHF	TGCGCCAGCAGCTTGGGAAGCGAGCTAGAGGCTTCGGGTTATAGCAATCAGCCCCAGCATTTT
TRBV6-5	NA	TRBJ1-2	NA	CASSYSATQYGYTF	TGTGCCAGCAGTTACTCGGCCACGCAGTATGGCTACACCTTC
TRBV19	NA	TRBJ1-5	NA	CASTLALNQPQHF	TGTGCCAGTACGTTGGCCCTCAATCAGCCCCAGCATTTT
TRBV15	NA	TRBJ2-7	NA	CATSRDLTGTYEQYF	TGTGCCACCAGCAGAGATCTAACGGGTACCTACGAGCAGTACTTC
TRBV7-2	NA	TRBJ1-5	NA	CASSLRGNQPQHF	TGTGCCAGCAGCTTACGGGGCAATCAGCCCCAGCATTTT
TRBV5-6	NA	TRBJ2-3	NA	CASSLAGLTDTQYF	TGTGCCAGCAGCTTGGCTGGCCTCACAGATACGCAGTATTTT
TRBV10-3	NA	TRBJ2-1	NA	CAISDRAAYNEQFF	TGTGCCATCAGTGACAGGGCGGCATACAATGAGCAGTTCTTC
TRBV30	NA	TRBJ1-1	NA	CAWSALPDTEAFF	TGTGCCTGGAGTGCCCTCCCCGACACTGAAGCTTTCTTT
TRBV7-2	NA	TRBJ1-5	TRBD1	CASSYRGRDSNQPQHF	TGTGCCAGCAGCTACAGGGGAAGAGATAGCAATCAGCCCCAGCATTTT
TRBV11-3	NA	TRBJ2-1	TRBD2	CASSPLAGVGYNEQFF	TGTGCCAGCAGCCCACTAGCGGGAGTAGGCTACAATGAGCAGTTCTTC
TRBV7-8	NA	TRBJ2-2	TRBD2	CASSLPYGGRNTGELFF	TGTGCCAGCAGCTTACCCTACGGCGGGAGAAACACCGGGGAGCTGTTTTTT
TRBV3-1/TRBV3-2	NA	TRBJ2-1	NA	CASSQDEWLATYNEQFF	TGTGCCAGCAGCCAAGATGAATGGCTAGCCACCTACAATGAGCAGTTCTTC
TRBV11-2	NA	TRBJ2-7	NA	CASSLGPLQGEQYF	TGTGCCAGCAGCTTAGGGCCCCTCCAGGGGGAGCAGTACTTC
TRBV6-2/TRBV6-3	NA	TRBJ2-2	TRBD2	CASSSGTINTGELFF	TGTGCCAGCAGTTCCGGGACTATAAACACCGGGGAGCTGTTTTTT
TRBV19	NA	TRBJ2-3	NA	CASSAKQGSQFTDTQYF	TGTGCCAGTAGTGCAAAACAGGGCTCCCAGTTCACAGATACGCAGTATTTT
TRBV5-1	NA	TRBJ2-2	TRBD1	CASSPDRAGTGELFF	TGCGCCAGCAGCCCTGACAGGGCGGGCACCGGGGAGCTGTTTTTT
TRBV4-1	NA	TRBJ2-1	NA	CASSQVRLVEYNEQFF	TGCGCCAGCAGCCAAGTCCGTCTAGTCGAATACAATGAGCAGTTCTTC
TRBV4-3	NA	TRBJ1-5	TRBD1	CASSQDLWTGVQHF	TGCGCCAGCAGCCAAGATTTATGGACAGGCGTCCAGCATTTT
TRBV27	NA	TRBJ2-5	NA	CASSLSSVGQETQYF	TGTGCCAGCAGTTTATCCTCAGTTGGCCAAGAGACCCAGTACTTC
TRBV5-1	NA	TRBJ2-1	TRBD1	CASSWTGVNNEQFF	TGCGCCAGCAGCTGGACAGGGGTGAACAATGAGCAGTTCTTC
TRBV19	NA	TRBJ2-2	NA	CASLKGIGELFF	TGTGCCAGCCTGAAGGGGATCGGGGAGCTGTTTTTT
TRBV5-1	NA	TRBJ1-6	NA	CASSFKQGPFDPESLHF	TGCGCCAGCAGCTTTAAACAGGGTCCCTTTGACCCTGAGTCCCTCCACTTT
TRBV9	few	TRBJ2-7	TRBD1	CASSPDGTGAYEQYF	TGTGCCAGCAGCCCCGACGGGACAGGGGCCTACGAGCAGTACTTC
TRBV4-3	NA	TRBJ2-1	NA	CASSQDPSVHEQFF	TGCGCCAGCAGCCAAGATCCAAGCGTCCATGAGCAGTTCTTC
TRBV27	NA	TRBJ2-5	TRBD2	CASSPLAGGQGETQYF	TGTGCCAGCAGTCCTCTAGCGGGAGGGCAGGGAGAGACCCAGTACTTC
TRBV3-1/TRBV3-2	NA	TRBJ2-1	TRBD1	CASSQGAGGLYNEQFF	TGTGCCAGCAGCCAAGGGGCAGGGGGTCTATACAATGAGCAGTTCTTC
TRBV7-9	NA	TRBJ2-7	NA	CASSPSVTSYEQYF	TGTGCCAGCTCTCCCAGCGTTACATCCTACGAGCAGTACTTC
TRBV3-1/TRBV3-2	NA	TRBJ2-7	NA	CASSHQTGNEQYF	TGTGCCAGCAGCCACCAGACAGGTAACGAGCAGTACTTC
TRBV7-3	NA	TRBJ2-2	NA	CASSLSQGSGELFF	TGTGCCAGCAGCTTAAGTCAGGGATCCGGGGAGCTGTTTTTT
TRBV9	NA	TRBJ1-3	NA	CASSEGLAGNTIYF	TGTGCCAGCAGCGAGGGGCTGGCTGGAAACACCATATATTTT
TRBV10-2	NA	TRBJ1-1	NA	CASSESRGFNTEAFF	TGCGCCAGCAGTGAGTCTAGAGGCTTTAACACTGAAGCTTTCTTT
TRBV5-1	NA	TRBJ2-3	TRBD1	CASSPGTGGDTQYF	TGCGCCAGCAGCCCCGGGACAGGGGGTGATACGCAGTATTTT
TRBV5-4	NA	TRBJ2-1	NA	CASSLSYNEQFF	TGTGCCAGCAGCCTCTCCTACAATGAGCAGTTCTTC
TRBV4-3	NA	TRBJ2-1	TRBD2	CASSQGGTRNNEQFF	TGCGCCAGCAGCCAAGGAGGGACTAGAAACAATGAGCAGTTCTTC
TRBV10-3	NA	TRBJ1-5	TRBD1	CAISESSGTGYIKPQHF	TGTGCCATCAGTGAGTCCTCGGGGACAGGGTACATTAAGCCCCAGCATTTT